The rows below give T cell receptor beta chains drawn from one sample of a study of shared clonotypes between healthy human individuals. Some clones are missing from TCRdb's copy, which holds only in-frame ones; the method was immunoSEQ multiplex PCR. The data contain over a million clones, under 80% of them singletons. The sample taken for sequencing was memory CD4+ T cells sorted from blood. The receptors were gathered from a man aged 18 to 29 in good health. Each CDR3 is given with its conserved first and last residue. D genes are given only for firm matches. Clone size is not always given. Where it is, it says once, few, many or a class for expanded clones.

D | size | length | J | V | DNA | CDR3
NA | NA | 15 | TRBJ1-6 | TRBV5-1 | TGCGCCAGCAGCTTGGGACAGAACTATAATTCACCCCTCCACTTT | CASSLGQNYNSPLHF
NA | NA | 16 | TRBJ1-4 | TRBV18 | TGTGCCAGCTCACCACTTTCATCTCCTGTAGGGGAAAAACTGTTTTTT | CASSPLSSPVGEKLFF
NA | NA | 15 | TRBJ2-7 | TRBV19 | TGTGCCAGTAGTATCCGGGGTACCCCCTCCTACGAGCAGTACTTC | CASSIRGTPSYEQYF
NA | few | 13 | TRBJ2-7 | TRBV19 | TGTGCCAGTAGTATAGATATTCGCTACGAGCAGTACTTC | CASSIDIRYEQYF
TRBD2 | NA | 15 | TRBJ2-3 | TRBV5-1 | TGCGCCAGCAGCTTTAGCGGGCGTAGCACAGATACGCAGTATTTT | CASSFSGRSTDTQYF
NA | NA | 13 | TRBJ1-5 | TRBV7-2 | TGTGCCAGCAGCACTAGTCCGAATCAGCCCCAGCATTTT | CASSTSPNQPQHF
TRBD1 | few | 14 | TRBJ2-5 | TRBV6-1 | TGTGCCAGCAATAAGGGAGACAGGGGGCAGACCCAGTACTTC | CASNKGDRGQTQYF
NA | NA | 14 | TRBJ1-1 | TRBV5-1 | TGCGCCAGCACCGATCTGACAGGGAACACTGAAGCTTTCTTT | CASTDLTGNTEAFF
NA | NA | 17 | TRBJ1-6 | TRBV30 | TGTGCCTGGAGGGGTCAGAAATTGAGCTCCTATAATTCACCCCTCCACTTT | CAWRGQKLSSYNSPLHF
NA | few | 17 | TRBJ1-1 | TRBV28 | TGTGCCAGCAGCCGTCGGGGGACGGGCTCATCTAACACTGAAGCTTTCTTT | CASSRRGTGSSNTEAFF
TRBD1 | NA | 15 | TRBJ1-4 | TRBV9 | TGTGCCAGCAGCGGAACCGGGACAGGGGGTGAAAAACTGTTTTTT | CASSGTGTGGEKLFF
TRBD1 | NA | 15 | TRBJ1-2 | TRBV2 | TGTGCCAGCAGTGAGAGGGCAGGGGGAACGTATGGCTACACCTTC | CASSERAGGTYGYTF
NA | few | 15 | TRBJ2-1 | TRBV30 | TGTGCCTCCTCTAGGGGGTTACAAGATTACAATGAGCAGTTCTTC | CASSRGLQDYNEQFF
NA | once | 14 | TRBJ1-2 | TRBV14 | TGTGCCAGCAGCCAAGATCACAGGGACTATGGCTACACCTTC | CASSQDHRDYGYTF
TRBD2 | NA | 14 | TRBJ2-3 | TRBV30 | TGTGCCTGGAGTCGCGGGAGTGAGGCAGATACGCAGTATTTT | CAWSRGSEADTQYF
TRBD2 | once | 18 | TRBJ2-2 | TRBV15 | TGTGCCACCAGCAGAGCCGGCGGAACTAGCGGGATCCCCTGGGAGCTGTTTTTT | CATSRAGGTSGIPWELFF